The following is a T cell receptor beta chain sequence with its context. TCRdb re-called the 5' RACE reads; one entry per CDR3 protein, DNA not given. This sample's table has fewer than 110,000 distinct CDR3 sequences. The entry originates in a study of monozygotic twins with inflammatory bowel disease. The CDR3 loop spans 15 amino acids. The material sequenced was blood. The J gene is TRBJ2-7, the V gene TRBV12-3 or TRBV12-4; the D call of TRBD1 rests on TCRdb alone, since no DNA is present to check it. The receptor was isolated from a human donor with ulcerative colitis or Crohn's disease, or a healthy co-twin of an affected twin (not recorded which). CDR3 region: CASSPGTTSSYEQYF.